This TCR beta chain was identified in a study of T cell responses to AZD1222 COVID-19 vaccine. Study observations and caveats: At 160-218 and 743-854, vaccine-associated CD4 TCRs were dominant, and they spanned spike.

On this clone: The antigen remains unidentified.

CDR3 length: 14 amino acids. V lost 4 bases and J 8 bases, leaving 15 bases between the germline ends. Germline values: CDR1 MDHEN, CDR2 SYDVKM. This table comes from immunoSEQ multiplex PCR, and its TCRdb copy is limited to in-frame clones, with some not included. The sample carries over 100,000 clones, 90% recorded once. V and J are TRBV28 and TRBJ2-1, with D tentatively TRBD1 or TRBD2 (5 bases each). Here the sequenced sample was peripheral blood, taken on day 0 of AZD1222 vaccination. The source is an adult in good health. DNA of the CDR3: TGTGCCAGCAGTTCCCCGGGGCAGGGTTATGAGCAGTTCTTC. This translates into CASSSPGQGYEQFF.